A single sample is the source of the 17 T cell receptor beta chains below, sequenced in a study of vaccination effects on CD4 cells after COVID-19. These receptors' targets are unknown. Data came from immunoSEQ multiplex PCR; TCRdb stores just in-frame clones and leaves some out. The repertoire holds over 45,000 clones, about 80% seen once, with under 3.5% in the top ten. Researchers isolated CD4+ T cells once about 11 days of culture had elapsed. The specimen comprised CD4+ T cells from PBMCs cultured without peptide, sampled before COVID-19 vaccination. The origin of the receptors is a human donor who received a COVID-19 vaccine.

The CDR3 DNA reads TGTGCCAGCAGCGAGGGAGGACGGCACTCTGGAAACACCATATATTTT. Its protein is CASSEGGRHSGNTIYF. This chain joins TRBV9 and TRBJ1-3; no definite D call. This CDR3 has 16 amino acids. The ends were cut back, 3 bases at V and 0 bases at J, with 13 bases in the middle. In germline, CDR1 is SGDLS, CDR2 YYNGEE. Variable domain in full (rest from reference TRBV9 and TRBJ1-3): DSGVTQTPKHLITATGQRVTLRCSPRSGDLSVYWYQQSLDQGLQFLIQYYNGEERAKGNILERFSAQQFPDLHSELNLSSLELGDSALYFCASSEGGRHSGNTIYFGEGSWLTVV.

The genes are TRBV24-1 and TRBJ2-5; D is tentatively TRBD1 or TRBD2 (5 bases each). CDR3 size: 14 residues. Per the germline V gene, CDR1 is KGHDR and CDR2 is SFDVKD. V was cut by 2 bases and J by 5 bases, with 11 bases left in between. The CDR3 region has the DNA TGTGCCACCAGTGATTCCCGGGGACGGGAGACCCAGTACTTC. This translates into CATSDSRGRETQYF.

The genes are TRBV5-1 and TRBJ2-7; TRBD1 is a possible D gene (6 bases). Germline CDR1 SGHRS, CDR2 YFSETQ. Trimming stripped 3 bases from V and 0 bases from J, with 13 bases between. The CDR3 runs to 15 residues. Here the CDR3 reads CASSWGHESSYEQYV. The CDR3 DNA reads TGCGCCAGCAGCTGGGGACACGAGAGCTCCTACGAGCAGTACGTC.

This clone was detected only a few times. The chain combines TRBV7-3 with TRBJ2-3, with 9 bases lining up with TRBD2. Germline-derived CDR1 and CDR2 are SGHTA and FQGTGA. This CDR3 comprises 17 residues. Germline trimming cut 4 bases from V and 0 bases from J; bases unmatched to any gene: 8. CDR3 sequence (DNA): TGTGCCAGCAGCTCGGGTAGCGGGGGAACTAGCACAGATACGCAGTATTTT. This gives the protein CASSSGSGGTSTDTQYF.

The rearrangement joins TRBV6-5 to TRBJ1-2; 8 nucleotides align to TRBD1. The junction had 5 bases not matched to a gene; V was cut back by 6 bases and J by 8 bases. The CDR3 runs to 12 residues. Germline V gene sequence: CDR1 MNHEY, CDR2 SVGAGI. In nucleotides, the CDR3 is TGTGCCAGCAGGGACAGGGCGGGCGGCTACACCTTC. It translates to CASRDRAGGYTF.

The chain carries TRBV6-5 and TRBJ2-3; tentatively, D is TRBD1 (6 bases). The germline CDR1 and CDR2 sequences are MNHEY and SVGAGI. CDR3 length: 14 residues. V was cut by 6 bases and J by 1 base, with 11 bases left in between. As DNA, the CDR3 is TGTGCCAGCAGGGGGCGGACAGGCACAGATACGCAGTATTTT. Translation gives CASRGRTGTDTQYF.

Points on this clone: The CDR3 end shows no conserved phenylalanine or tryptophan, and so a read error is likely. The limits of the CDR3 on the DNA are not certain, so only TCRdb's listed CDR3 is given. The rearrangement uses TRBV7-2 and TRBJ1-1; TRBD1, the D gene given by the table, was not confirmed from the DNA. Germline CDR1 SGHTA, CDR2 FQGNSA. The CDR3 spans 13 residues, counting both ends. The CDR3 region is CASSVDRGRTKVL.

The CDR3 spells CASRGTALYVQYV. CDR3 DNA: TGTGCCAGCAGGGGGACAGCTCTCTACGTGCAGTACGTC. The chain employs TRBV6-5 and TRBJ2-7, with TRBD1 identical over 7 bases. CDR1 and CDR2 from the germline V gene are MNHEY and SVGAGI. This CDR3 is built from 13 residues.

The rearrangement uses TRBV6-6 and TRBJ1-1; D ambiguous. V dropped 2 bases and J dropped 8 bases, with 12 bases sitting between them. The CDR3 is 13 residues long. Per germline, CDR1 MNHNY and CDR2 SVGAGI (reference sequence). The CDR3 nucleotides are TGTGCCAGCAGTTACAGGGAAGAAAAGGAAGCTTTCTTT. This translates into CASSYREEKEAFF.

The chain is built from TRBV18 and TRBJ1-5, with D possibly being TRBD1 (5 bases). CDR3 length equals 13 residues. Trimming left V 5 bases short and J 12 bases short, with 17 bases between. Germline CDR1 is KGHSH and CDR2 is LQKENI. CDR3 nucleotide sequence: TGTGCCAGCTCAACGGGTTCGGGGGGTAGCCAGCATTTT. Its protein product is CASSTGSGGSQHF.

The chain recombines TRBV2 with TRBJ2-7, with D unclear. The CDR3 is 13 residues long. Germline V gene lookup returns CDR1 SNHLY and CDR2 FYNNEI. V lost 6 bases and J lost 8, with 17 bases in between. This CDR3 reads CASSKEAATKQYV. CDR3 DNA sequence: TGTGCCAGCAGCAAGGAAGCAGCTACGAAGCAGTACGTC.

The chain combines TRBV29-1 with TRBJ2-5; D perhaps matches TRBD1 (6 bases). CDR3 length: 12 amino acids. Germline V gene data show CDR1 as SQVTM and CDR2 as ANQGSEA. Trimming pared 8 bases from V and 4 bases from J, leaving 14 bases between. The CDR3 coding sequence is TGCAGCATCAAACAGGGATCAGAGACCCAGTACTTC. This gives the protein CSIKQGSETQYF.

J is TRBJ1-1 and V is TRBV2; 8 positions agree with TRBD1. Germline CDR1 is SNHLY and CDR2 is FYNNEI. V lost 9 bases and J lost 2; bases outside the gene matches: 8. The length of the CDR3 is 14 residues. CDR3 nucleotides: TGTGCCAGAACCCGGACAGGGCCCAACACTGAAGCTTTCTTT. This codes for CARTRTGPNTEAFF.

The V gene is TRBV5-6, the J gene TRBJ1-6, with 9 positions matching TRBD1. This CDR3 contains 15 residues. The germline V gene has CDR1 SGHDT and CDR2 YYEEEE. Germline trimming cut 0 bases from V and 8 bases from J; bases unmatched to any gene: 3. Here the CDR3 reads CASSLAGTGHSPLHF. The CDR3 DNA follows: TGTGCCAGCAGCTTGGCCGGGACAGGGCATTCACCCCTCCACTTT.

The J gene is TRBJ1-1, the V gene TRBV10-2; D possibly corresponds to TRBD1 (6 bases). Trimming took off 3 bases at V and 5 bases at J, with 22 bases between the two ends. CDR3 length equals 17 residues. Germline assignment: CDR1 WSHSY and CDR2 SAAADI. CDR3 in amino acids: CASSDLGHRVGNTEAFF. CDR3 nucleotides: TGCGCCAGCAGTGATTTAGGACACAGGGTAGGGAATACTGAAGCTTTCTTT.

This chain connects TRBV21-1 to TRBJ2-7; TRBD2, the table's D call, lacks a check against the DNA. TRBV21-1 is termed a pseudogene. The CDR3 extends over 13 amino acids. CDR3 sequence: CASRMRLPYEQYV. The DNA for the CDR3 is TGTGCCAGCAGGATGAGGCTCCCCTACGAGCAGTACGTC.

This clone was seen only a few times. The chain is built from TRBV2 and TRBJ1-1; D is uncertain. CDR1 is SNHLY and CDR2 is FYNNEI in the germline V gene. V lost 9 bases and J 1 base, leaving 12 bases between the germline ends. CDR3 length equals 13 residues. The DNA for the CDR3 is TGTGCCAGGAGAAAAGACGGGAACACTGAAGCTTTCTTT. It codes for CARRKDGNTEAFF.